These T cell receptor beta chains were read from a single sample in a study of radiotherapy plus CTLA-4 blockade in lung cancer. TCRdb's copy holds only in-frame clones and misses some; the assay was immunoSEQ multiplex PCR. The profile covers about 41,000 clones, with more than 70% appearing a single time and around 8.3% taken by the ten largest. The specimen was peripheral blood, collected from a patient treated with radiotherapy plus ipilimumab. The receptor set was obtained from a human donor with non-small cell lung cancer who had stable disease on radiotherapy plus ipilimumab. Each CDR3 is given with its conserved first and last residue. The order of the fields is V gene, D gene, clone size, J gene, CDR3 protein, CDR3 DNA. The D gene is left open where the match is weak. Rows may omit the clone size; those that give it use once, few, many or a size class.

v_gene: TRBV6-1
d_gene: .
abundance: .
j_gene: TRBJ2-2
CDR3aa: CASSTTERAGELFF
CDR3nt: TGTGCCAGCAGTACGACAGAACGGGCCGGGGAGCTGTTTTTT

v_gene: TRBV4-3
d_gene: .
abundance: few
j_gene: TRBJ1-6
CDR3aa: CASSQADGNSPLHF
CDR3nt: TGCGCCAGCAGCCAAGCCGACGGAAATTCACCCCTCCACTTT

v_gene: TRBV30
d_gene: .
abundance: .
j_gene: TRBJ1-1
CDR3aa: CAWSVRGTEAFF
CDR3nt: TGTGCCTGGAGTGTACGGGGAACTGAAGCTTTCTTT

v_gene: TRBV7-2
d_gene: TRBD1
abundance: .
j_gene: TRBJ1-1
CDR3aa: CASSLPTGATEAFF
CDR3nt: TGTGCCAGCAGCTTACCGACAGGGGCCACTGAAGCTTTCTTT

v_gene: TRBV7-3
d_gene: .
abundance: .
j_gene: TRBJ1-1
CDR3aa: CASSLTVNTEAFF
CDR3nt: TGTGCCAGCAGCTTAACGGTGAACACTGAAGCTTTCTTT

v_gene: TRBV5-8
d_gene: .
abundance: .
j_gene: TRBJ2-7
CDR3aa: CASSSGWITSYEQYF
CDR3nt: TGTGCCAGCAGCTCGGGTTGGATTACCTCCTACGAGCAGTACTTC

v_gene: TRBV19
d_gene: TRBD1
abundance: .
j_gene: TRBJ1-5
CDR3aa: CASTRTGEDQPQHF
CDR3nt: TGTGCCAGTACTCGGACAGGGGAGGACCAGCCCCAGCATTTT

v_gene: TRBV9
d_gene: .
abundance: .
j_gene: TRBJ1-6
CDR3aa: CASSGSLSPLHF
CDR3nt: TGTGCCAGCAGCGGTAGTCTTTCACCCCTCCACTTT

v_gene: TRBV5-1
d_gene: TRBD1
abundance: .
j_gene: TRBJ1-1
CDR3aa: CASSLGGTGEATEAFF
CDR3nt: TGCGCCAGCAGCTTGGGAGGGACAGGGGAAGCCACTGAAGCTTTCTTT

v_gene: TRBV25-1
d_gene: TRBD1
abundance: .
j_gene: TRBJ2-1
CDR3aa: CASSGSGTGSYNGQFF
CDR3nt: TGTGCCAGCAGTGGCTCCGGGACAGGCTCCTACAATGGGCAGTTCTTC

v_gene: TRBV6-1
d_gene: TRBD1
abundance: few
j_gene: TRBJ1-2
CDR3aa: CASRLITGENRYTF
CDR3nt: TGTGCCAGCAGGTTGATCACAGGGGAGAACCGCTACACCTTC

v_gene: TRBV4-3
d_gene: .
abundance: .
j_gene: TRBJ1-1
CDR3aa: CASSEESLNTEAFF
CDR3nt: TGCGCCAGCAGCGAGGAGAGTCTGAACACTGAAGCTTTCTTT

v_gene: TRBV5-4
d_gene: .
abundance: .
j_gene: TRBJ1-6
CDR3aa: CACRSGSSYNSPLHF
CDR3nt: TGTGCCTGCCGTTCGGGCAGCTCCTATAATTCACCCCTCCACTTT

v_gene: TRBV5-1
d_gene: .
abundance: .
j_gene: TRBJ1-1
CDR3aa: CASSSQGPRRTEAFF
CDR3nt: TGCGCCAGCAGTTCACAGGGCCCTAGGAGGACTGAAGCTTTCTTT

v_gene: TRBV5-6
d_gene: TRBD1
abundance: .
j_gene: TRBJ1-3
CDR3aa: CASSRDRDRHRGNTIYF
CDR3nt: TGTGCCAGCAGCCGAGACAGGGATCGGCATCGAGGAAACACCATATATTTT

v_gene: TRBV4-3
d_gene: .
abundance: few
j_gene: TRBJ1-5
CDR3aa: CASSQERERGGQPQHF
CDR3nt: TGCGCCAGCAGCCAAGAGAGAGAGAGGGGTGGTCAGCCCCAGCATTTT

v_gene: TRBV11-3
d_gene: TRBD2
abundance: once
j_gene: TRBJ2-2
CDR3aa: CASSTGTSGSNTGELFF
CDR3nt: TGTGCCAGCAGCACCGGGACTAGCGGAAGCAACACCGGGGAGCTGTTTTTT

v_gene: TRBV5-6
d_gene: TRBD1
abundance: .
j_gene: TRBJ1-2
CDR3aa: CASSSSDQGDGPYGYTF
CDR3nt: TGTGCCAGCAGCTCCTCCGACCAGGGGGACGGGCCCTATGGCTACACCTTC